Here is one T cell receptor beta chain with its context. The target antigen is unknown. The record originates from a study of long-term antiretroviral therapy in people with HIV. Study-level results: Clones with expansion before ART led the repertoire at all time points. Blood, drawn from the mid-2000s to the late 2010s, may reflect older ART regimens.

Running of the v3.0 immunoSEQ assay took place at survey level. TCRdb keeps only in-frame clones here, not all; method: immunoSEQ multiplex PCR. The sample carries 15,000 to 20,000 clones, around 79% recorded once. The clonotype comes from a man between 18 and 29 years old with HIV. The source material was unsorted PBMCs, sampled at the start of antiretroviral therapy, before treatment.

This chain's CDR3 is CSVRDGSQPQHF. CDR3 DNA sequence: TGCAGCGTTCGGGACGGGAGCCAGCCCCAGCATTTT. The chain combines TRBV29-1 with TRBJ1-5; D may be TRBD1 (5 bases). The CDR3 is 12 residues long. V was pared by 5 bases and J by 7 bases, with 12 bases between. Germline V gives CDR1 SQVTM, CDR2 ANQGSEA.